This T cell receptor (beta chain) derives from a study of blood T cell repertoires in COVID-19. Either two negative PCRs, clearance, or symptom resolution qualified Cohort 3 donors as recovered. Some clones are missing from TCRdb's copy, which holds only in-frame ones; the method was immunoSEQ multiplex PCR. The sample includes a few hundred thousand clones, about nine tenths seen only once; the top ten take 8.5% to 10%. Germline-derived CDR1 and CDR2 are KGHSH and LQKENI. V was pared by 6 bases and J by 6 bases, with 9 bases between. The CDR3 totals 12 residues. This receptor was identified in a woman aged 18-29 years who had recovered from COVID-19. The sequenced sample was PBMCs or T cells enriched from blood (not recorded which). The chain has TRBV18 and TRBJ2-1; tentatively, D is TRBD2 (6 bases). CDR3 bases: TGTGCCAGCTCTCCCGGGGGCAATGAGCAGTTCTTC. This gives the protein CASSPGGNEQFF.